This is a list of T cell receptor beta chains from one sample in a study of blood T cells in healthy people across ages. MiXCR, applied by TCRdb to the 5' RACE reads, yields one record per CDR3 protein. The sample shows some 860,000 distinct CDR3 sequences, more than 55% of them seen only once. The source material was blood. The receptors shown here come from a middle-aged man in good health. Both conserved end residues are part of each CDR3. D genes are given only for firm matches. Only some rows state a clone size, as once, few, many or a class for expanded clones.

clone_size: .
v_call: TRBV28
d_call: .
j_call: TRBJ2-1
cdr3_nt: TGTGCCAGCAGTTTCCCAGGGTTGGGTGAGCAGTTCTTC
cdr3_aa: CASSFPGLGEQFF

clone_size: .
v_call: TRBV12-3/TRBV12-4
d_call: .
j_call: TRBJ1-2
cdr3_nt: TGTGCCAGCACGTTCCATGACAGATACTATGGCTACACCTTC
cdr3_aa: CASTFHDRYYGYTF

clone_size: .
v_call: TRBV13
d_call: .
j_call: TRBJ2-1
cdr3_nt: TGTGCCAGCAGCTTAGAACATTTCAATGAGCAGTTCTTC
cdr3_aa: CASSLEHFNEQFF

clone_size: .
v_call: TRBV7-2
d_call: .
j_call: TRBJ2-3
cdr3_nt: TGTGCCAGCAGTTCCAACATTGGGGGGCAGGGGTGGTCTAAAGATACGCAGTATTTT
cdr3_aa: CASSSNIGGQGWSKDTQYF

clone_size: .
v_call: TRBV7-2
d_call: .
j_call: TRBJ2-5
cdr3_nt: TGTGCCAGCAGCTTATGGGAGGAGATCCAGTACTTC
cdr3_aa: CASSLWEEIQYF

clone_size: once
v_call: TRBV4-1
d_call: .
j_call: TRBJ1-1
cdr3_nt: TGCGCCAGCAGCCAAGATCACGGGGGCCCTGAAGCTTTCTTT
cdr3_aa: CASSQDHGGPEAFF

clone_size: few
v_call: TRBV6-1
d_call: .
j_call: TRBJ2-5
cdr3_nt: TGTGCCAGCAGTGACTTGGGGGGCGGCGCAGAGACCCAGTACTTC
cdr3_aa: CASSDLGGGAETQYF

clone_size: .
v_call: TRBV27
d_call: TRBD1
j_call: TRBJ2-4
cdr3_nt: TGTGCCAGCAGTTTATGGGGGGGGACAGGGAAAAACATTCAGTACTTC
cdr3_aa: CASSLWGGTGKNIQYF

clone_size: .
v_call: TRBV12-3/TRBV12-4
d_call: .
j_call: TRBJ2-3
cdr3_nt: TGTGCCAGCACCTTGGCCGCAGATACGCAGTATTTT
cdr3_aa: CASTLAADTQYF

clone_size: .
v_call: TRBV12-3/TRBV12-4
d_call: .
j_call: TRBJ2-1
cdr3_nt: TGTGCCAGCAACCCTTCTCGGGATGAGCAGTTCTTC
cdr3_aa: CASNPSRDEQFF

clone_size: .
v_call: TRBV3-1
d_call: TRBD1
j_call: TRBJ1-2
cdr3_nt: TGTGCCAGCAGCCAAGATTCGGCAGGGGGCCGTGGCTACACCTTC
cdr3_aa: CASSQDSAGGRGYTF

clone_size: .
v_call: TRBV20-1
d_call: .
j_call: TRBJ2-1
cdr3_nt: TGCAGTGCTATTCGGGAGTCCCCCTACAATGAGCAGTTCTTC
cdr3_aa: CSAIRESPYNEQFF

clone_size: .
v_call: TRBV6-6
d_call: .
j_call: TRBJ1-2
cdr3_nt: TGTGCCAGCAGTTTTGTGGGGGAGGGAAACTATGGCTACACCTTC
cdr3_aa: CASSFVGEGNYGYTF

clone_size: .
v_call: TRBV10-3
d_call: TRBD2
j_call: TRBJ2-3
cdr3_nt: TGTGCCACCCAGAGCGGGGTCGACACAGATACGCAGTATTTT
cdr3_aa: CATQSGVDTDTQYF

clone_size: .
v_call: TRBV6-5
d_call: .
j_call: TRBJ1-1
cdr3_nt: TGTGCCAGCAGTGTCCGGGTTGATGGGACTGAAGCTTTCTTT
cdr3_aa: CASSVRVDGTEAFF

clone_size: .
v_call: TRBV15
d_call: TRBD1
j_call: TRBJ1-6
cdr3_nt: TGTACCACCAGCAGGGACAGGGCACGACCCCATAATTCACCCCTCCACTTT
cdr3_aa: CTTSRDRARPHNSPLHF

clone_size: .
v_call: TRBV12-3/TRBV12-4
d_call: .
j_call: TRBJ2-3
cdr3_nt: TGTGCCAGCCTTAGGGGGGGCGGGTTGGCAGATACGCAGTATTTT
cdr3_aa: CASLRGGGLADTQYF

clone_size: once
v_call: TRBV25-1
d_call: .
j_call: TRBJ2-7
cdr3_nt: TGTGCCAGCACCCAGGGTCGGTCCTACGAGCAGTACTTC
cdr3_aa: CASTQGRSYEQYF

clone_size: .
v_call: TRBV18
d_call: .
j_call: TRBJ2-6
cdr3_nt: TGTGCCAGCTCTCTCGAAGGGAGCTCTGGGGCCAACGTCCTGACTTTC
cdr3_aa: CASSLEGSSGANVLTF

clone_size: .
v_call: TRBV18
d_call: TRBD1
j_call: TRBJ2-7
cdr3_nt: TGTGCCAGCTCACCGAGCGTCAGGACAGGAATTTACGAGCAGTACTTC
cdr3_aa: CASSPSVRTGIYEQYF